Shown below are 24 T cell receptor beta chains from a single sample sequenced in a study of T-cell reconstitution after alpha-beta-depleted transplantation in children. The TCRbeta library was prepared with unique molecular identifiers. Each CDR3 protein gets one entry after TCRdb re-called the PCR reads with MiXCR. The data contain just under 250,000 distinct CDR3 sequences, under 30% of them seen just once; the ten biggest clones take up roughly 2.5%. The source was PBMCs, collected before TCRalphabeta/CD19-depleted stem cell transplant. The receptors were gathered from a girl aged 2 to 10 with Fanconi anemia, due to receive a stem cell transplant.

This chain joins TRBV29-1 and TRBJ2-1; 14 positions match TRBD2. CDR3 length: 14 amino acids. CDR1 is SQVTM, CDR2 ANQGSEA, per germline. The V gene end was trimmed by 7 bases and the J gene end by 7 bases; junction bases not matched to a gene: 6. The CDR3 protein is CSGRGLAGENEQFF. The DNA for the CDR3 is TGCAGCGGCAGGGGACTAGCGGGAGAAAATGAGCAGTTCTTC.

This chain connects TRBV18 to TRBJ2-1; the match to TRBD2 covers 8 bases. Germline CDR1 is KGHSH and CDR2 is LQKENI. The trim removed 3 bases at V and 2 bases at J, leaving 9 bases unmatched. This CDR3 spans 17 amino acids. The DNA of the CDR3 is TGTGCCAGCTCACCGGCGCCTAGCGGGTATCCCTACAATGAGCAGTTCTTC. Translation: CASSPAPSGYPYNEQFF.

The V call is TRBV28, the J call TRBJ2-4; 9 bases map to TRBD2. The CDR3 has 18 amino acids. The trim removed 5 bases at V and 1 base at J, leaving 12 bases unmatched. The V gene's germline CDR1 is MDHEN and CDR2 SYDVKM. The CDR3 DNA reads TGTGCCAGCAGTATAGCGGGGGATATTCAGCTTGCCAAAAACATTCAGTACTTC. Translation gives CASSIAGDIQLAKNIQYF. Together with reference TRBV28 and TRBJ2-4, the CDR3 gives the full variable domain: DVKVTQSSRYLVKRTGEKVFLECVQDMDHENMFWYRQDPGLGLRLIYFSYDVKMKEKGDIPEGYSVSREKKERFSLILESASTNQTSMYLCASSIAGDIQLAKNIQYFGAGTRLSVL.

V and J are TRBV4-2 and TRBJ1-1; D might be TRBD1 (6 bases). CDR1 LGHNA and CDR2 YNFKEQ come from the germline V gene. V lost 8 bases, J lost 5 bases, and 18 bases lay in between. This CDR3 comprises 14 residues. The CDR3 loop is CASGPMHRATEAFF. The CDR3 region has the DNA TGTGCCAGCGGCCCCATGCACAGGGCGACTGAAGCTTTCTTT.

This clonotype was seen a handful of times. The rearrangement joins TRBV20-1 to TRBJ2-5, with 7 bases aligning to TRBD1. Germline V gene data show CDR1 as DFQATT and CDR2 as SNEGSKA (reference sequence). The CDR3 length is 14 residues. J gave up 5 bases and V 3 bases, and 9 bases lay outside the gene matches. DNA of the CDR3: TGCAGTGCTAGGTACCAGACAGGGCGGGAGACCCAGTACTTC. This translates into CSARYQTGRETQYF.

The gene calls are TRBV29-1 and TRBJ1-2; weak D call: TRBD1 (6 bases). The CDR3 consists of 13 residues. With 5 bases removed from V and 3 bases from J, the gap between germline ends came to 13 bases. Germline CDR1 is SQVTM and CDR2 is ANQGSEA. The CDR3 DNA reads TGCAGCGTTTCCGGGGGCAGGGACTATGGCTACACCTTC. As protein: CSVSGGRDYGYTF. The whole variable domain, filled in from reference TRBV29-1 and TRBJ1-2, reads SAVISQKPSRDICQRGTSLTIQCQVDSQVTMMFWYRQQPGQSLTLIATANQGSEATYESGFVIDKFPISRPNLTFSTLTVSNMSPEDSSIYLCSVSGGRDYGYTFGSGTRLTVV.

In nucleotides, the CDR3 is TGTGCCAGCAGCCAAGGGACAGGCCCCTACTATCAGCCCCAGCATTTT. It codes for CASSQGTGPYYQPQHF. V and J are TRBV4-2 and TRBJ1-5; 7 positions match TRBD1. Germline CDR1 reads LGHNA; CDR2 reads YNFKEQ. This CDR3 region has 16 residues. After removal of 1 base from V and 5 bases from J, the junction contained 8 bases not matched to a gene.

J is TRBJ2-7 and V is TRBV6-2 or TRBV6-3, with D possibly being TRBD1 (5 bases). CDR1 is MNHEY, CDR2 SVGEGT, per germline. V dropped 4 bases and J dropped 6 bases, with 13 bases sitting between them. The CDR3 has 13 residues. CDR3 residues: CASSSLGQREQYF. The CDR3 DNA is TGTGCCAGCAGTTCCCTGGGGCAGCGCGAGCAGTACTTC.

This clonotype came up many times. V is TRBV20-1 and J is TRBJ2-3, with 10 bases fitting TRBD1. This CDR3 contains 13 residues. The V segment lost 7 bases and the J segment 1 base; nucleotides outside the gene matches: 2. Germline CDR1 reads DFQATT; CDR2 reads SNEGSKA (reference sequence). In DNA form, the CDR3 reads TGCAGTGAGACAGGGGGCGGCACAGATACGCAGTATTTT. As protein: CSETGGGTDTQYF.

The J gene is TRBJ1-2, the V gene TRBV6-2 or TRBV6-3, with 9 positions matching TRBD1. This CDR3 comprises 18 residues. V gave up 0 bases and J gave up 4 bases; unmatched junction bases: 12. Germline CDR1 reads MNHEY; CDR2 reads SVGEGT. CDR3 in amino acids: CASSYSRGRQGEGYGYTF. The CDR3 region has the DNA TGTGCCAGCAGTTACTCGCGTGGAAGACAGGGGGAAGGCTATGGCTACACCTTC.

The gene calls are TRBV6-1 and TRBJ2-3, with 10 bases fitting TRBD1. V was clipped by 6 bases and J by 6 bases; unmatched bases: 3. This CDR3 has 13 residues. Looked up from germline, CDR1 is MNHNS and CDR2 is SASEGT. Here the CDR3 DNA reads TGTGCCAGCAGGGGGACAGGGGAGGATACGCAGTATTTT. Its translation is CASRGTGEDTQYF.

V usage is TRBV20-1 and J usage is TRBJ2-1; 9 nucleotides agree with TRBD2. Germline values: CDR1 DFQATT, CDR2 SNEGSKA (reference sequence). Trimming at V came to 4 bases and at J to 8 bases, leaving 9 bases not matched to a gene. The CDR3 extends over 14 amino acids. This CDR3 reads CSAIPSGGWYEQFF. The CDR3, as DNA: TGCAGTGCTATACCCAGCGGGGGGTGGTATGAGCAGTTCTTC.

J is TRBJ2-7 and V is TRBV20-1; D might be TRBD1 (5 bases). The germline V gene encodes CDR1 DFQATT and CDR2 SNEGSKA (reference sequence). The germline V and J ends were trimmed by 6 bases and 0 bases, with 12 bases remaining between them. The CDR3 is made up of 13 amino acids. CDR3 residues: CSAGAVSSYEQYF. CDR3 in DNA: TGCAGTGCAGGGGCAGTGAGCTCCTACGAGCAGTACTTC.

The chain links TRBV20-1 to TRBJ2-1; 15 bases fit TRBD2. CDR1 is DFQATT and CDR2 is SNEGSKA in the germline V gene (reference sequence). The CDR3 extends over 16 amino acids. Losses at the gene ends were 0 bases for V and 12 bases for J; bases not matched to a gene: 9. As DNA, the CDR3 is TGCAGTGCTAGAGATGACCCGGGACTAGCGGGAGGAAGGCAGTTCTTC. It specifies CSARDDPGLAGGRQFF.

This clonotype was counted ten times or more. The chain uses TRBV5-5 and TRBJ2-1; TRBD2 aligns across 11 bases. This CDR3 spans 17 amino acids. With V trimmed by 1 base and J by 2 bases, 5 bases remained unmatched. Per the germline V gene, CDR1 is SGHKS and CDR2 is YYEKEE (reference sequence). Here the CDR3 DNA reads TGTGCCAGCAGCTTGATGCTAGCGGGGGGACCCTACAATGAGCAGTTCTTC. Amino acid sequence: CASSLMLAGGPYNEQFF.

There are many counts of this clonotype. The gene calls are TRBV6-5 and TRBJ2-1; 10 bases agree with TRBD2. From germline, CDR1 is MNHEY and CDR2 SVGAGI. The CDR3 has 16 residues. Trimming removed 2 bases from V and 3 bases from J; junction bases left unmatched: 4. The CDR3 DNA follows: TGTGCCAGCAGTTACCCCCTAGCGGGGGTCTACAATGAGCAGTTCTTC. Its protein product is CASSYPLAGVYNEQFF.

This clonotype has ten or more counts. The chain employs TRBV12-3 or TRBV12-4 and TRBJ2-1; maybe TRBD2 (6 bases). Between the trimmed V and J ends, which lost 5 bases and 5 bases, there was a span of 16 bases. CDR3 length: 15 amino acids. The CDR3 sequence is CASSLRDWGHNEQFF. CDR3 DNA: TGTGCCAGCAGTCTTCGGGACTGGGGCCACAATGAGCAGTTCTTC.

This clonotype was found many times. The chain joins TRBV20-1 to TRBJ2-3, with 7 nucleotides matching TRBD1. CDR3 size: 19 residues. J gave up 2 bases and V 3 bases, and 20 bases lay outside the gene matches. Germline-derived CDR1 and CDR2 are DFQATT and SNEGSKA (reference sequence). This CDR3 reads CSARGWPLTGEQLTDTQYF. In nucleotides, the CDR3 is TGCAGTGCTAGGGGGTGGCCTCTCACAGGGGAGCAACTCACAGATACGCAGTATTTT.

The chain recombines TRBV18 with TRBJ2-7, with D unclear. There are 11 residues in the CDR3. V was shortened by 3 bases and J by 7 bases, with 7 bases between the two germline ends. CDR1 is KGHSH, CDR2 LQKENI, per germline. CDR3 sequence: CASSPSEEQYF. CDR3 nucleotides: TGTGCCAGCTCACCTTCCGAAGAGCAGTACTTC.

The J gene is TRBJ2-1, the V gene TRBV6-2 or TRBV6-3; TRBD2 is a possible D gene (6 bases). Germline CDR1 and CDR2: MNHEY and SVGEGT. V dropped 2 bases and J dropped 6 bases, with 14 bases sitting between them. The CDR3 contains 15 residues. CDR3 nucleotide sequence: TGTGCCAGCAGTTACGTGCTAGCGCAACTCAATGAGCAGTTCTTC. This sequence encodes CASSYVLAQLNEQFF.

This clonotype is a singleton in its sample. The CDR3 sequence is CASCSHPLTGDPSLDTQYF. CDR3 nucleotide sequence: TGTGCCAGCTGTTCCCACCCGCTTACAGGGGATCCCTCCTTAGATACGCAGTATTTT. The chain joins TRBV12-3 or TRBV12-4 to TRBJ2-3; 7 nucleotides line up with TRBD1. The CDR3 extends over 19 amino acids. V shed 8 bases and J 5 bases; nucleotides not matched to a gene: 25.

The chain employs TRBV20-1 and TRBJ1-2; no definite D call. The V gene's germline CDR1 is DFQATT and CDR2 SNEGSKA (reference sequence). V dropped 0 bases and J dropped 5 bases, with 10 bases sitting between them. This CDR3 has 13 amino acids. The CDR3 DNA sequence: TGCAGTGCTAGAGATTACGCCCGTTATGGCTACACCTTC. Protein product: CSARDYARYGYTF.

This clonotype was recorded many times. This chain joins TRBV20-1 and TRBJ2-7; no clear D gene. CDR1 DFQATT and CDR2 SNEGSKA come from the germline V gene (reference sequence). Trimming cost V 4 bases and J 0 bases, with 10 bases left between them. CDR3 length: 13 amino acids. The CDR3 protein is CSAISWDSYEQYF. CDR3 nucleotide sequence: TGCAGTGCTATCAGCTGGGACTCCTACGAGCAGTACTTC.

This clonotype was picked up a small number of times. The CDR3 reads CSAGSGEQYF. DNA of the CDR3: TGCAGCGCCGGTTCGGGGGAGCAGTACTTC. The chain uses TRBV29-1 and TRBJ2-7, with D maybe TRBD2 (5 bases). V was clipped by 7 bases and J by 7 bases, with 11 bases between them. The CDR3 is 10 residues long. Germline CDR1 and CDR2: SQVTM and ANQGSEA.